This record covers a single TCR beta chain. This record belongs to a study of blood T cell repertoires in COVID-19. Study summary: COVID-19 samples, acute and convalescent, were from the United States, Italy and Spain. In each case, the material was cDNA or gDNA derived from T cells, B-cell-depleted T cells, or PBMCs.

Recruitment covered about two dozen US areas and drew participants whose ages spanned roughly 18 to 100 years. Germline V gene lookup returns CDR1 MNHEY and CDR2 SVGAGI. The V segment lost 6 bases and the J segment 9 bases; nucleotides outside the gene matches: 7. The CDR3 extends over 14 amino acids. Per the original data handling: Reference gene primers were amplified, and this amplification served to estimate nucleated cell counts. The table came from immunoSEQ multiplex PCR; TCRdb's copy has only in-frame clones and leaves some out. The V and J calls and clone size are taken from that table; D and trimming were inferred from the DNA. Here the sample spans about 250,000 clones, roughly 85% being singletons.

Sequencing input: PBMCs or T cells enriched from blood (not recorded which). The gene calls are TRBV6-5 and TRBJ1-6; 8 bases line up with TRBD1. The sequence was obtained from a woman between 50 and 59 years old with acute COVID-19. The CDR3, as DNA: TGTGCCAGCAGGGCAGGGGGCGTGTGTTCACCCCTCCACTTT. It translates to CASRAGGVCSPLHF.